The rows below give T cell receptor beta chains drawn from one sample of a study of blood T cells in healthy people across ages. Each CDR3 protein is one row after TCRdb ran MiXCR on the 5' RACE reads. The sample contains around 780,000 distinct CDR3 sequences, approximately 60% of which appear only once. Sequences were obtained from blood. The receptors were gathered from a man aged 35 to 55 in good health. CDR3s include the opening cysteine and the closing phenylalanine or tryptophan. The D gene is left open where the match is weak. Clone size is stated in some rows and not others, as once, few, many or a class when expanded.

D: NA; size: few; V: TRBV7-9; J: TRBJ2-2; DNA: TGTGCCAGCAGCTTAGCGGGCGGGGAGCTGTTTTTT; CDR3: CASSLAGGELFF
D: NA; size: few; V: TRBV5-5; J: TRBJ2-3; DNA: TGTGCCAGCAGATTCAGGCGGGAAGGGGCAGATACGCAGTATTTT; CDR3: CASRFRREGADTQYF
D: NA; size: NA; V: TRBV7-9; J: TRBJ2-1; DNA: TGTGCCAGCAGCCCCCGGATGTTCCGAAGCTCCTACAATGAGCAGTTCTTC; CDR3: CASSPRMFRSSYNEQFF
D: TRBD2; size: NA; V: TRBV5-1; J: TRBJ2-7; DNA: TGCGCCAGCAGCTTGGAGGCGGGGGGCCCCGTTTGGACCTACGAGCAGTACTTC; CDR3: CASSLEAGGPVWTYEQYF
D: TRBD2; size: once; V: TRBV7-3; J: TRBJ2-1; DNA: TGTGCCAGCAGCGGGACTAGCGGGGGGTCCCGCCCCGATGAGCAGTTCTTC; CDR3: CASSGTSGGSRPDEQFF
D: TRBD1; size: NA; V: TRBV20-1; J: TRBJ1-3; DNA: TGCAGTGCGCTGAACCGGGACAGACTAGGAAACACCATATATTTT; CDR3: CSALNRDRLGNTIYF
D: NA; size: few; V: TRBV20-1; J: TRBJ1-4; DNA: TGCAGTGCCCCGTTCCGGAGTGAAAAACTGTTTTTT; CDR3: CSAPFRSEKLFF
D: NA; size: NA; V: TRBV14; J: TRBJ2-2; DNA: TGTGCCAGCAGCCAAATCGTATACGGGGACGCAGCTAACACCGGGGAGCTGTTTTTT; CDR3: CASSQIVYGDAANTGELFF
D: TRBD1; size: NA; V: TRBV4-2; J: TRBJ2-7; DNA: TGTGCCAGCAGCCAAGAGTCTTGGACAGGGTACGAGCAGTACTTC; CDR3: CASSQESWTGYEQYF
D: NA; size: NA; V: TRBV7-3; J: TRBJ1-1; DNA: TGTGCCAGCAGCTTAAAGCAGGAAGCTTTCTTT; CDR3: CASSLKQEAFF
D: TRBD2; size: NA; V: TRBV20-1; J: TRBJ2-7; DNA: TGCAGTGCTTCTAGCGGGGGTCAGCCCTACGAGCAGTACTTC; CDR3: CSASSGGQPYEQYF
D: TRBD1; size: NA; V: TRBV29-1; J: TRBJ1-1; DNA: TGCAGCGTTGAAGCGTTACAGGGGGCGAACACTGAAGCTTTCTTT; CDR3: CSVEALQGANTEAFF
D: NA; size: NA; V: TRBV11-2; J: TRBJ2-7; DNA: TGTGCCAGCAGCCAGGTCTCGTCCCCCTACGAGCAGTACTTC; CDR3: CASSQVSSPYEQYF
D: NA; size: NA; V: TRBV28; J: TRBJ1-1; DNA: TGTGCCAGCAGTTCTATCTCCGGGGCCCTAGGTTTGATGGCTGAAGCTTTCTTT; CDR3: CASSSISGALGLMAEAFF
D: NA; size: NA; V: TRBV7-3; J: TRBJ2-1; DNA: TGTGCCAGCAGCTTGGTGGGGGGATCGACGAATGAGCAGTTCTTC; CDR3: CASSLVGGSTNEQFF
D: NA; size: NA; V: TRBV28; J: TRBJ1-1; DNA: TGTGCCAGCAGTTTTACGGGCGTCTACACTGAAGCTTTCTTT; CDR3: CASSFTGVYTEAFF
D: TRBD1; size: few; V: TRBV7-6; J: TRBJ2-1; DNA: TGTGCCAGCAGCTTAGTCCCTACGCTCACAGGGGACGGCCTACAATGGAATGAGCAGTTCTTC; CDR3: CASSLVPTLTGDGLQWNEQFF
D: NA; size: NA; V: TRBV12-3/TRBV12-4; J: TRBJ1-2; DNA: TGTGCCAGCAGTTTGATCGTGGACTACACCTTC; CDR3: CASSLIVDYTF
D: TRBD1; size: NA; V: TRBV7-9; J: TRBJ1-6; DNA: TGTGCCATCCAGCAGTCAGGGGGCGCATCTTCACCCCTCCACTTT; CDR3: CAIQQSGGASSPLHF
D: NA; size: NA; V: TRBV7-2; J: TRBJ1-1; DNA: TGTGCCAGCAGCCCCCACAGGGTCGATGACACTGAAGCTTTCTTT; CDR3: CASSPHRVDDTEAFF
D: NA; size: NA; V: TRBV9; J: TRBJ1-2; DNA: TGTGCCAGCAGCGCCGAAGCGGGACAAGTTTATGGCTACACCTTC; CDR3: CASSAEAGQVYGYTF
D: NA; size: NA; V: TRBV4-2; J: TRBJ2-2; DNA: TGTGCCAGCAGCCAAGGCCTTGAGATCACCGGGGAGCTGTTTTTT; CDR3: CASSQGLEITGELFF
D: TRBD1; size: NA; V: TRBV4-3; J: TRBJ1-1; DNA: TGCGCCAGCAGCCTTGGACAGGGGGAGATTTTGATCACTGAAGCTTTCTTT; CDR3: CASSLGQGEILITEAFF
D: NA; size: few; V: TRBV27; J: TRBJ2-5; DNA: TGTGCCAGCAGTCCAACCCCAGTTCCTACAGGAAAAGAGACCCAGTACTTC; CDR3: CASSPTPVPTGKETQYF
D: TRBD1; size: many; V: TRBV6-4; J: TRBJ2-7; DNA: TGTGCCACCTCGAGGGGGCGTTGGCAGTGTGAGCAGTACTTC; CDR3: CATSRGRWQCEQYF
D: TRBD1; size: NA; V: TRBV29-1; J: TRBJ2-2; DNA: TGCAGCGGTGGAGCGGGACAGGGGCACGGGGAGCTGTTTTTT; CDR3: CSGGAGQGHGELFF
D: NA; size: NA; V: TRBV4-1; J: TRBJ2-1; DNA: TGCGCCAGCAGCCAAGGACCGGGACAAACTTACAATGAGCAGTTCTTC; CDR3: CASSQGPGQTYNEQFF
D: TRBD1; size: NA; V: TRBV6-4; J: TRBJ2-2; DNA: TGTGCCAGCAGTGGGACAGGGGGCGACACCGGGGAGCTGTTTTTT; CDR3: CASSGTGGDTGELFF
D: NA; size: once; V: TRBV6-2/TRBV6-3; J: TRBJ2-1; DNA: TGTGCCAGCAGTTACTCGACTACTACCGGCAACTACAATGAGCAGTTCTTC; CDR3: CASSYSTTTGNYNEQFF
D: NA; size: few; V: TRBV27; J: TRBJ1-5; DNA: TGTGCCAGCAGTTCAAGACAACACAATCAGCCCCAGCATTTT; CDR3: CASSSRQHNQPQHF
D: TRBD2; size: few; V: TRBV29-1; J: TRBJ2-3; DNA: TGCAGCCTTATCAGAGGGCGGGAGGCGGCAGATACGCAGTATTTT; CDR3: CSLIRGREAADTQYF
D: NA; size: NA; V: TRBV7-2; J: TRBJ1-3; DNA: TGTGCCAGCAGCTTAGATGGGGTTGCTGGAAACACCATATATTTT; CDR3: CASSLDGVAGNTIYF
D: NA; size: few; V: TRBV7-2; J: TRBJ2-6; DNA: TGTGCCAGCAGCCTCCACAGCTCTGGGGCCAACGTCCTGACTTTC; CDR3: CASSLHSSGANVLTF
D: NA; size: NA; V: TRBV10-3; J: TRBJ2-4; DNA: TGTGCCATCAGTGAGCCAACAGGGGGGGGCATTCAGTACTTC; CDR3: CAISEPTGGGIQYF
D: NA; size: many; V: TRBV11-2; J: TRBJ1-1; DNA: TGTGCCAGCAGCTTACGACCCAACACTGAAGCTTTCTTT; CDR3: CASSLRPNTEAFF
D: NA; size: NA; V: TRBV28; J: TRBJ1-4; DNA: TGTGCCAGCAGGCCCCGGACAGAAGCTCATGAAAAACTGTTTTTT; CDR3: CASRPRTEAHEKLFF
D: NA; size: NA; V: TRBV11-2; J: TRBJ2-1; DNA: TGTGCCAGCAGCCCAAAGAGTCCATTAGGCTACAATGAGCAGTTCTTC; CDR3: CASSPKSPLGYNEQFF
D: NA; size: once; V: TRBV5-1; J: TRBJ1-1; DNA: TGCGCCAGCACTATGTATCCGGGCTCGAACACTGAAGCTTTCTTT; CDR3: CASTMYPGSNTEAFF
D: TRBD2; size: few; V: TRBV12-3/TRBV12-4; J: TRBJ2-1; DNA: TGTGCCAGCAACTTCCAGGCTAGCGGGAGGCCCAGTGAGCAGTTCTTC; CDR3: CASNFQASGRPSEQFF
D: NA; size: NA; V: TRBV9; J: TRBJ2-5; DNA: TGTGCCAGCAGCACTGGGATACCAGAGACCCAGTACTTC; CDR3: CASSTGIPETQYF
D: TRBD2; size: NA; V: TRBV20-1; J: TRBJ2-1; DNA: TGCAGTGCTAGCGGGGCGGGGGACCTCAGAGACAATGAGCAGTTCTTC; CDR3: CSASGAGDLRDNEQFF
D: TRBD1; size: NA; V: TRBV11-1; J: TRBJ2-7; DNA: TGTGCCAGCAGCTTTCGGGACAGGGGTCGAACGAGCTCCTACGAGCAGTACTTC; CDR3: CASSFRDRGRTSSYEQYF
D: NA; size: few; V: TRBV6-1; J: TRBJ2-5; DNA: TGTGCCAGCAGTGAACGGGAGCAAGAGACCCAGTACTTC; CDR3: CASSEREQETQYF
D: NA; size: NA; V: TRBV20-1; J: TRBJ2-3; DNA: TGCAGTGTTAAGACCGGACCCATAAGCACAGATACGCAGTATTTT; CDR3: CSVKTGPISTDTQYF
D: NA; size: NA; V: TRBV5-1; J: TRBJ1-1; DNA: TGCGCCAGCAGCTTGCGTGAGAGGATGAACACTGAAGCTTTCTTT; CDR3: CASSLRERMNTEAFF
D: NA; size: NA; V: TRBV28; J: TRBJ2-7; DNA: TGTGCCAGCAGACCACCGTCTACCTACGAGCAGTACTTC; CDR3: CASRPPSTYEQYF
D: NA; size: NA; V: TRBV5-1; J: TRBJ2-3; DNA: TGCGCCAGCAGCGTGGAGGGGACTAGCACAGATACGCAGTATTTT; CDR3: CASSVEGTSTDTQYF
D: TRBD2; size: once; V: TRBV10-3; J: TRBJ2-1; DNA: TGTGCCATCAGCGGGATTACTAGCGGGAGTTCGTATGAGCAGTTCTTC; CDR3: CAISGITSGSSYEQFF
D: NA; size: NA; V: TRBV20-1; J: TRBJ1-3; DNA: TGCAGTGCCCGCCCTCCGGTCTCTGGAAACACCGTATATTTT; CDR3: CSARPPVSGNTVYF